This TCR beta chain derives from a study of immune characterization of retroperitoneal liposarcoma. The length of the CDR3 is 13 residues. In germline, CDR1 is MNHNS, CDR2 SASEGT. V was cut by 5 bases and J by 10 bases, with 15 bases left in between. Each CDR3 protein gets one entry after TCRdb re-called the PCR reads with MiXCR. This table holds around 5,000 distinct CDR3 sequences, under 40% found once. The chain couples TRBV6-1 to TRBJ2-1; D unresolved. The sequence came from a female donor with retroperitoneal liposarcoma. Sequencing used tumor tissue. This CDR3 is CASSQALRNEQFF. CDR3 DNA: TGTGCCAGCAGTCAGGCCCTGAGGAACGAGCAGTTCTTC.